The subject of this entry is one TCR beta chain. The antigen remains undetermined. This sample was taken from a study of cytomegalovirus exposure and HLA in healthy donors. Study overall: Genotyping of 400 or so donors showed that around 86% belonged to the Caucasian-associated ancestry cluster.

The PCR ran on 60 Vbeta and 13 Jbeta primers. Original processing methods: A later analysis counted 65 million to 95 million unique TCR beta chains, some 11 million shared. TCRdb's table, derived via immunoSEQ multiplex PCR, lists solely in-frame clones and lacks some. V and J calls and clone size come straight from that table; D and trimming were deduced from the DNA. The table has nearly 110,000 clones, roughly 76% seen once. Germline V gene lookup returns CDR1 SGHTA and CDR2 FQGNSA. Trimming cost V 6 bases and J 13 bases, with 19 bases left between them. This CDR3 is 14 amino acids long. The study's findings and limits: In an earlier analysis, in approximately 570 donors, most V segments appeared productive either ~87% or ~30% of the time. Researchers reported that a few CMV-associated chains were confirmed in vitro as CMV antigen-specific.

The sequencing input was PBMCs. This chain uses TRBV7-2 with TRBJ1-6; tentative D call: TRBD1 (6 bases). This receptor was identified in a man aged 18-30 years in good health and CMV-seronegative. The CDR3 loop is CASRLSGAQGPLHF. The CDR3 nucleotides are TGTGCCAGCAGGCTGTCAGGGGCCCAGGGCCCCCTCCACTTT.